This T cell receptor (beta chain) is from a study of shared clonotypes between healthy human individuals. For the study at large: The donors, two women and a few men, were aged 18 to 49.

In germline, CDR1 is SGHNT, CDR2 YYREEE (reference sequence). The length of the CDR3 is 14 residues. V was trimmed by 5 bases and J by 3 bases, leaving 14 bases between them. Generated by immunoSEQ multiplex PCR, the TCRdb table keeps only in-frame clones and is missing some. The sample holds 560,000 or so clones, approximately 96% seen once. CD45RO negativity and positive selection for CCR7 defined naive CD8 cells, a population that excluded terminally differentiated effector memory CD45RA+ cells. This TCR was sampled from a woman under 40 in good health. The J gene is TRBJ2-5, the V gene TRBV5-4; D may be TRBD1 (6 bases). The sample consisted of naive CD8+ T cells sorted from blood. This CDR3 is CASRRTGRKETQYF. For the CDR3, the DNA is TGTGCCAGCAGGAGAACAGGGCGAAAAGAGACCCAGTACTTC.